The 31 T cell receptor beta chains given below trace back to one sample, sequenced in a study of siplizumab effects on memory and regulatory T cells. Assay used: immunoSEQ multiplex PCR; TCRdb lists only in-frame clones, some missing. In the table there are about 82,000 clones, roughly 87% of which are singletons. Sequenced: Tregs sorted from blood. These receptors originate from a human donor in good health.

The CDR3: CASSFQGRGKQETQYF. CDR3 coding DNA: TGTGCCAGCAGTTTTCAAGGGCGCGGCAAGCAAGAGACCCAGTACTTC. The J gene is TRBJ2-5, the V gene TRBV28; D ambiguous. CDR1 and CDR2 from the germline V gene are MDHEN and SYDVKM. The CDR3 totals 16 residues. Trimming removed 3 bases at V and 2 bases at J, with 16 bases between. The full variable domain, its missing parts supplied by reference TRBV28 and TRBJ2-5, is DVKVTQSSRYLVKRTGEKVFLECVQDMDHENMFWYRQDPGLGLRLIYFSYDVKMKEKGDIPEGYSVSREKKERFSLILESASTNQTSMYLCASSFQGRGKQETQYFGPGTRLLVL.

This clone was counted once. This sequence joins TRBV5-6 and TRBJ2-7, with 10 bases identical to TRBD2. With V trimmed by 4 bases and J by 3 bases, 10 bases remained unmatched. The CDR3 loop spans 16 amino acids. Germline CDR1 and CDR2: SGHDT and YYEEEE. CDR3 nucleotide sequence: TGTGCCAGCAGCCCTCCCGCTAGCGGGGGTGGCTACGAGCAGTACTTC. This sequence encodes CASSPPASGGGYEQYF.

V is TRBV5-1 and J is TRBJ2-3; D tentatively fits TRBD1 or TRBD2 (5 bases each). Germline values: CDR1 SGHRS, CDR2 YFSETQ. This CDR3 region has 14 residues. Trimming stripped 3 bases from V and 0 bases from J, with 8 bases between. The CDR3 sequence is CASSSGTSTDTQYF. DNA of the CDR3: TGCGCCAGCAGCTCCGGGACCAGCACAGATACGCAGTATTTT.

This rearrangement joins TRBV6-1 to TRBJ1-3; D remains unclear. The CDR3 loop spans 14 amino acids. The V end was cut by 1 base, the J end by 4 bases, with 8 bases between. Per the germline V gene, CDR1 is MNHNS and CDR2 is SASEGT. In DNA, the CDR3 is TGTGCCAGCAGTGAAGGGGTGTCAGGAAACACCATATATTTT. Protein sequence: CASSEGVSGNTIYF.

This chain links TRBV6-4 with TRBJ1-2; D remains ambiguous. CDR3 size: 12 residues. Per germline, CDR1 MRHNA and CDR2 SNTAGT. Trimming took off 0 bases at V and 8 bases at J, with 7 bases between the two ends. The CDR3 sequence: CASSDSGSGYTF. The CDR3 nucleotides are TGTGCCAGCAGTGACTCGGGTTCAGGCTACACCTTC.

This clone was detected once. The rearrangement uses TRBV5-1 and TRBJ2-3, with D perhaps matching TRBD2 (6 bases). Germline CDR1 is SGHRS and CDR2 is YFSETQ. The V end lost 7 bases, the J end lost 0 bases, and 9 bases lay between the germline ends. There are 13 residues in the CDR3. CDR3 sequence: CASAGPSTDTQYF. The DNA for the CDR3 is TGCGCCAGCGCGGGACCGAGCACAGATACGCAGTATTTT.

The chain recombines TRBV10-3 with TRBJ1-5, with D unresolved. The germline gives CDR1 ENHRY, CDR2 SYGVKD. V lost 3 bases to trimming and J lost 7 bases, with 13 bases between them. This CDR3 is built from 14 residues. Written as DNA, the CDR3 is TGTGCCATCAGTGATGGTCAACCGGGCCAGCCCCAGCATTTT. This encodes CAISDGQPGQPQHF.

The chain employs TRBV28 and TRBJ2-7; 10 bases align to TRBD1. Germline V gene lookup returns CDR1 MDHEN and CDR2 SYDVKM. The CDR3 has 14 residues. V dropped 3 bases and J dropped 4; count of bases not matched to a gene: 3. As DNA, the CDR3 is TGTGCCAGCAGTTTTGTGGGACAGGGGTACGAGCAGTACTTC. Amino acids: CASSFVGQGYEQYF.

The chain employs TRBV29-1 and TRBJ1-1; unclear D gene. Germline assignment: CDR1 SQVTM and CDR2 ANQGSEA. Trimming took 6 bases from V and 6 from J, leaving 20 bases between them. The CDR3 length is 14 residues. The CDR3 protein is CSVLKKTALAEAFF. Written as DNA, the CDR3 is TGCAGCGTCCTGAAGAAAACAGCGTTGGCTGAAGCTTTCTTT.

The chain couples TRBV4-2 to TRBJ2-2; D gene unclear. The V end lost 0 bases, the J end lost 3 bases, and 8 bases lay between the germline ends. CDR1 LGHNA and CDR2 YNFKEQ come from the germline V gene. CDR3 length: 15 residues. DNA for the CDR3: TGTGCCAGCAGCCAAGATGTCGGGTACACCGGGGAGCTGTTTTTT. It translates to CASSQDVGYTGELFF.

This sequence joins TRBV6-1 and TRBJ1-2; D is possibly TRBD1 (5 bases). Germline lookup yields CDR1 MNHNS and CDR2 SASEGT. Trimming took 6 bases from V and 4 from J, leaving 15 bases between them. This CDR3 has 14 residues. CDR3 nucleotide sequence: TGTGCCAGCAGACAGGCGATGGTCCTCTATGGCTACACCTTC. It translates to CASRQAMVLYGYTF.

The gene calls are TRBV27 and TRBJ2-7; D uncertain. This CDR3 contains 14 residues. The V gene lost 2 bases and the J gene lost 4 bases, with 12 bases spanning the gap. Germline assignment: CDR1 MNHEY and CDR2 SMNVEV (reference sequence). The DNA for the CDR3 is TGTGCCAGCAGTTTACTAAAGCAGGATTACGAGCAGTACTTC. It encodes CASSLLKQDYEQYF.

The V gene is TRBV19, the J gene TRBJ1-3; tentatively, D is TRBD1 (5 bases). Germline V gene lookup returns CDR1 LNHDA and CDR2 SQIVND (reference sequence). The CDR3 has 11 residues. The V end lost 7 bases, the J end lost 8 bases, and 9 bases lay between the germline ends. The CDR3 reads CASTRGDTIYF. DNA for the CDR3: TGTGCCAGTACCCGAGGGGACACCATATATTTT.

This clone was seen more than once but under ten times. The V call is TRBV30, the J call TRBJ1-5; D is uncertain. CDR1 and CDR2 from the germline V gene are GTSNPN and SVGIG (reference sequence). This CDR3 has 9 residues. V was cut by 8 bases and J by 5 bases, with 4 bases left in between. The CDR3 protein is CAGDQPQHF. CDR3 DNA sequence: TGTGCCGGTGATCAGCCCCAGCATTTT.

The rearrangement joins TRBV5-1 to TRBJ2-3, with unresolved D. V lost 4 bases to trimming and J lost 6 bases, with 6 bases between them. The germline V gene encodes CDR1 SGHRS and CDR2 YFSETQ. CDR3 length: 11 amino acids. In DNA, the CDR3 is TGCGCCAGCAGCATTTTGGATACGCAGTATTTT. Translated: CASSILDTQYF.

CDR3 coding DNA: TGTGCCAGCCGGGACAGAGAAGCTTTCTTT. Protein: CASRDREAFF. This chain uses TRBV6-6 with TRBJ1-1; 7 bases line up with TRBD1. Germline loops: CDR1 MNHNY, CDR2 SVGAGI (reference sequence). This CDR3 is 10 amino acids long. V shed 8 bases and J 8 bases; nucleotides not matched to a gene: 2.

The chain joins TRBV6-5 to TRBJ2-1; 8 bases map to TRBD2. In germline, CDR1 is MNHEY, CDR2 SVGAGI. This CDR3 contains 15 residues. The junction had 3 bases not matched to a gene; V was cut back by 2 bases and J by 3 bases. The DNA of the CDR3 is TGTGCCAGCAGTTACGGCGGGGGGTTCTACAATGAGCAGTTCTTC. It yields the protein CASSYGGGFYNEQFF.

This clone appeared a single time. The chain is built from TRBV11-2 and TRBJ1-1, with D hard to call. The V gene lost 5 bases and the J gene lost 0 bases, with 10 bases spanning the gap. Looked up from germline, CDR1 is SGHAT and CDR2 is FQNNGV. The CDR3 is 14 residues long. CDR3 region: CASSPRGLNTEAFF. CDR3 nucleotides: TGTGCCAGCAGCCCCCGCGGGTTGAACACTGAAGCTTTCTTT.

This chain links TRBV15 with TRBJ2-3, with TRBD2 identical over 11 bases. Unmatched junction bases numbered 11, after V lost 5 bases and J lost 4 bases. Germline values: CDR1 LNHNV, CDR2 YYDKDF (reference sequence). The CDR3 is made up of 17 amino acids. CDR3 sequence reads: CATSATLAGGVADTQYF. The DNA of the CDR3 is TGTGCCACCAGCGCTACTTTAGCGGGGGGGGTAGCAGATACGCAGTATTTT.

This clone was picked up one time. This CDR3 reads CASSLAGTGYNEQFF. The CDR3, as DNA: TGCGCCAGCAGCTTGGCGGGAACAGGGTACAATGAGCAGTTCTTC. V and J are TRBV5-1 and TRBJ2-1; D is possibly TRBD1 (6 bases). This CDR3 region has 15 residues. From germline, CDR1 is SGHRS and CDR2 YFSETQ. V dropped 0 bases and J dropped 4 bases, with 11 bases sitting between them.

The V and J genes are TRBV5-1 and TRBJ2-7; the match to TRBD2 covers 12 bases. Germline V gene sequence: CDR1 SGHRS, CDR2 YFSETQ. This CDR3 has 15 amino acids. Trimming at V came to 4 bases and at J to 3 bases, leaving 5 bases not matched to a gene. Here the CDR3 reads CASSRGLAGNYEQYF. CDR3 in DNA: TGCGCCAGCAGCCGCGGACTAGCGGGGAACTACGAGCAGTACTTC. The whole variable domain, remainder taken from reference TRBV5-1 and TRBJ2-7, is KAGVTQTPRYLIKTRGQQVTLSCSPISGHRSVSWYQQTPGQGLQFLFEYFSETQRNKGNFPGRFSGRQFSNSRSEMNVSTLELGDSALYLCASSRGLAGNYEQYFGPGTRLTVT.

This chain joins TRBV11-3 and TRBJ1-1, with 9 bases matching TRBD1. The V gene end was trimmed by 2 bases and the J gene end by 4 bases; junction bases not matched to a gene: 5. Germline V CDR1 and CDR2: SGHNT, YENEEA. The CDR3 covers 15 residues. DNA for the CDR3: TGTGCCAGCAGCTTACACAGGGGGCTTTTCACTGAAGCTTTCTTT. This sequence encodes CASSLHRGLFTEAFF.

The chain has TRBV25-1 and TRBJ2-1; D not resolved. This CDR3 comprises 12 residues. Germline V gives CDR1 MGHDK, CDR2 SYGVNS. Trimming shortened V by 7 bases and J by 6 bases, and 10 bases separated the two germline ends. CDR3 residues: CASTHYANEQFF. CDR3 coding DNA: TGTGCCAGCACCCACTACGCCAATGAGCAGTTCTTC. Combining the CDR3 with reference TRBV25-1 and TRBJ2-1 gives the whole variable domain EADIYQTPRYLVIGTGKKITLECSQTMGHDKMYWYQQDPGMELHLIHYSYGVNSTEKGDLSSESTVSRIRTEHFPLTLESARPSHTSQYLCASTHYANEQFFGPGTRLTVL.

CDR3 coding DNA: TGTGCCAGTAAGGATGACAGGGTGGGAGCTAACTATGGCTACACCTTC. It yields the protein CASKDDRVGANYGYTF. The chain uses TRBV19 and TRBJ1-2, with 7 nucleotides matching TRBD1. Per the germline V gene, CDR1 is LNHDA and CDR2 is SQIVND (reference sequence). This CDR3 contains 16 residues. The ends lost 7 bases at V and 0 bases at J; junction bases unmatched: 11.

The chain has TRBV14 and TRBJ2-7; the match to TRBD1 covers 7 bases. Germline V gene lookup returns CDR1 SGHDN and CDR2 FVKESK. The junction had 9 bases not matched to a gene; V was cut back by 2 bases and J by 5 bases. This CDR3 has 15 residues. The DNA of the CDR3 is TGTGCCAGCAGCCAAACCGGGACAGTTATAAACGAGCAGTACTTC. Residues: CASSQTGTVINEQYF. Complete variable domain (other parts from reference TRBV14 and TRBJ2-7): EAGVTQFPSHSVIEKGQTVTLRCDPISGHDNLYWYRRVMGKEIKFLLHFVKESKQDESGMPNNRFLAERTGGTYSTLKVQPAELEDSGVYFCASSQTGTVINEQYFGPGTRLTVT.

V usage is TRBV14 and J usage is TRBJ1-1; D unresolved. Trimming left V 3 bases short and J 5 bases short, with 16 bases between. This CDR3 comprises 15 residues. CDR1 and CDR2 (germline): SGHDN, FVKESK. CDR3: CASSHRATLGTEAFF. The CDR3 bases are TGTGCCAGCAGCCATCGGGCGACCCTAGGGACTGAAGCTTTCTTT.

The chain employs TRBV19 and TRBJ1-5; D unclear. In germline, CDR1 is LNHDA, CDR2 SQIVND (reference sequence). CDR3 size: 13 residues. V shed 9 bases and J shed 11 bases, with 20 bases lying between them. CDR3 region: CASTDIVPSAQHF. The CDR3 nucleotides are TGTGCCAGCACCGACATCGTCCCATCAGCCCAGCATTTT.

The V call is TRBV9, the J call TRBJ2-2; D perhaps matches TRBD2 (5 bases). Trimming removed 0 bases from V and 5 bases from J, with 14 bases in between. The germline V gene encodes CDR1 SGDLS and CDR2 YYNGEE. This CDR3 has 16 amino acids. CDR3 bases: TGTGCCAGCAGCGTAGGGGTAGTAGAGGGAACCGGGGAGCTGTTTTTT. It is translated as CASSVGVVEGTGELFF. Full variable domain (rest looked up from reference TRBV9 and TRBJ2-2): DSGVTQTPKHLITATGQRVTLRCSPRSGDLSVYWYQQSLDQGLQFLIQYYNGEERAKGNILERFSAQQFPDLHSELNLSSLELGDSALYFCASSVGVVEGTGELFFGEGSRLTVL.

A single count supports this clone. This sequence joins TRBV7-3 and TRBJ2-1; D is undetermined. Trimming shortened V by 2 bases and J by 8 bases, and 10 bases separated the two germline ends. Germline lookup yields CDR1 SGHTA and CDR2 FQGTGA. This CDR3 is built from 13 residues. This chain's CDR3 is CASSLSLGYEQFF. In DNA, the CDR3 is TGTGCCAGCAGCTTATCGCTTGGTTATGAGCAGTTCTTC. Looking up the rest from reference TRBV7-3 and TRBJ2-1 gives the full variable domain: GAGVSQTPSNKVTEKGKYVELRCDPISGHTALYWYRQSLGQGPEFLIYFQGTGAADDSGLPNDRFFAVRPEGSVSTLKIQRTERGDSAVYLCASSLSLGYEQFFGPGTRLTVL.

The chain combines TRBV6-1 with TRBJ2-7; no clear D gene. This CDR3 is 13 amino acids long. Germline CDR1 and CDR2: MNHNS and SASEGT. The V end was cut by 6 bases, the J end by 3 bases, with 12 bases between. CDR3 DNA sequence: TGTGCCAGCAGCGGGTTGGGGTTCTACGAGCAGTACTTC. Translated: CASSGLGFYEQYF.

The chain links TRBV19 to TRBJ1-5, with TRBD1 as a possible D gene (5 bases). The germline V gene encodes CDR1 LNHDA and CDR2 SQIVND (reference sequence). Trimming shortened V by 10 bases and J by 2 bases, and 18 bases separated the two germline ends. The CDR3 length is 15 residues. The CDR3, as DNA: TGTGCCACCAAGGACCCAGGGAAGGGCAATCAGCCCCAGCATTTT. Protein sequence: CATKDPGKGNQPQHF.